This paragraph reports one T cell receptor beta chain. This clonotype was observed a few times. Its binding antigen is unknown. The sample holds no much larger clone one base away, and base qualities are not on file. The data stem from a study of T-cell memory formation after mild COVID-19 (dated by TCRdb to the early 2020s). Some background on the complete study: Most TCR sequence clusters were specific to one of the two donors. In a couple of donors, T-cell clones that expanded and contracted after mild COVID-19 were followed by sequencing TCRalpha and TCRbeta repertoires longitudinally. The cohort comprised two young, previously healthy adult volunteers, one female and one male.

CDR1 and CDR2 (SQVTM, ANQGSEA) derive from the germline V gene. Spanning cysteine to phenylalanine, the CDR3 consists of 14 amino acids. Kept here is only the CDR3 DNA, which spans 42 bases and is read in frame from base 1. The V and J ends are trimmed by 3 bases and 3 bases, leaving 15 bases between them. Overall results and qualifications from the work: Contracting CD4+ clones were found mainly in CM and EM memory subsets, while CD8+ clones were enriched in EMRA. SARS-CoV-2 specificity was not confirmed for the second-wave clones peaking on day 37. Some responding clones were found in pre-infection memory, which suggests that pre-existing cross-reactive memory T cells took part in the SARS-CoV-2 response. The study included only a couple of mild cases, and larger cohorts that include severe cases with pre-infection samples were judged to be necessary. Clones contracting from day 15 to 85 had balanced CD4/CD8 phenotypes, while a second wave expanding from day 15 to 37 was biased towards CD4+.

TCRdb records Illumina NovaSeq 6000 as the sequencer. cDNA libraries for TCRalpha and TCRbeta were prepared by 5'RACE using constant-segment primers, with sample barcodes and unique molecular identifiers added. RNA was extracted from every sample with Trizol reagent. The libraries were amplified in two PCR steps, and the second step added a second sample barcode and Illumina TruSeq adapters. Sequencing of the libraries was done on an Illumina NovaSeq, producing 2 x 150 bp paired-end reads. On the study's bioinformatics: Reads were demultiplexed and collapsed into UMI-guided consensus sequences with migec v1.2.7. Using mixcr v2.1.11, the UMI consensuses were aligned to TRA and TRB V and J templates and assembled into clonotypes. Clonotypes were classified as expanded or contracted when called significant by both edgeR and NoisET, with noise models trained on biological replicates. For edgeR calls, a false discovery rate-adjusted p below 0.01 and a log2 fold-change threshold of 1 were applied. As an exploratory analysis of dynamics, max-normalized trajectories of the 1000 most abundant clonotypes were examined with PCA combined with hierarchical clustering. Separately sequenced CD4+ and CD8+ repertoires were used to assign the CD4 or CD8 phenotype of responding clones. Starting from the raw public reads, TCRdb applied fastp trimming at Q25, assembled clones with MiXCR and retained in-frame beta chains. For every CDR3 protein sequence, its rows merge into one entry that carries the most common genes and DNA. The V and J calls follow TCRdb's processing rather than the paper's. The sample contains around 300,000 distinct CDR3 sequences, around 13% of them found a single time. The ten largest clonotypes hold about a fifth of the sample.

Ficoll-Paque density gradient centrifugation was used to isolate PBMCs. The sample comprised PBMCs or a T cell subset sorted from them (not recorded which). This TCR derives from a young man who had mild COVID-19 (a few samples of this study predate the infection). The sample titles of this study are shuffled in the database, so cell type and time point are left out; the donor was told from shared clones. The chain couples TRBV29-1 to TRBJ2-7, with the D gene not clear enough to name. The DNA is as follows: TGCAGCGTTGACGACGGGCTGGGCGTCTACGAGCAGTACTTC. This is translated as CSVDDGLGVYEQYF.